A selection of T cell receptor beta chains follows, all from one sample in a study of CD8 T cells in Susac syndrome. Each CDR3 protein is one row after TCRdb ran MiXCR on the immunoSEQ multiplex PCR reads. The sample lists about 200,000 distinct CDR3 sequences; roughly 92% were seen once. Sequenced input: CD4+ T cells from PBMCs. These receptors all come from a human donor in good health. The CDR3 runs from the conserved cysteine through the conserved F or W. The D gene is left open where the match is weak. The size entry is marked missing in some rows and otherwise reads once, few, many or a size class.

J gene,clone size,V gene,D gene,CDR3 DNA,CDR3 protein
TRBJ1-6,NA,TRBV12-3/TRBV12-4,NA,TGTGCCAGCAGTTTAGGCGCAGGGAAAAATTCACCCCTCCACTTT,CASSLGAGKNSPLHF
TRBJ2-5,NA,TRBV6-1,NA,TGTGCCAGCAGGCTCAGGTCCGAGGGAGAGACCCAGTACTTC,CASRLRSEGETQYF
TRBJ2-5,once,TRBV29-1,NA,TGCAGCGTTGTCAGGGGTAGCCAAGAGACCCAGTACTTC,CSVVRGSQETQYF
TRBJ1-1,NA,TRBV7-9,NA,TGTGCCAGCAGCTTCAAACAGGGTACTGAAGCTTTCTTT,CASSFKQGTEAFF
TRBJ1-6,NA,TRBV27,NA,TGTGCCAGCAGTTTGGTCGGGGGTTCCTATAATTCACCCCTCCACTTT,CASSLVGGSYNSPLHF
TRBJ1-5,NA,TRBV18,NA,TGTGCCAGCTCAACTTATCAGGGGAGCTACCAGCATTTT,CASSTYQGSYQHF
TRBJ1-5,NA,TRBV6-2/TRBV6-3,NA,TGTGCCAGCAGATCGAGCGGCAGGGGTGATCAGCCCCAGCATTTT,CASRSSGRGDQPQHF
TRBJ2-5,once,TRBV7-2,NA,TGTGCCAGCAGCCGCGCGGGCTTAGCGACCCAGTACTTC,CASSRAGLATQYF
TRBJ1-3,NA,TRBV7-9,NA,TGTGCCAGCAGCTTTGCCGCAAGCTCTGGAAACACCATATATTTT,CASSFAASSGNTIYF
TRBJ2-5,NA,TRBV6-5,NA,TGTGCCAGCAGTTACACGCCGGTCCCAGAGACCCAGTACTTC,CASSYTPVPETQYF
TRBJ2-2,NA,TRBV2,NA,TGTGCCAGCAGTCGGGACGGTGACACCGGGGAGCTGTTTTTT,CASSRDGDTGELFF